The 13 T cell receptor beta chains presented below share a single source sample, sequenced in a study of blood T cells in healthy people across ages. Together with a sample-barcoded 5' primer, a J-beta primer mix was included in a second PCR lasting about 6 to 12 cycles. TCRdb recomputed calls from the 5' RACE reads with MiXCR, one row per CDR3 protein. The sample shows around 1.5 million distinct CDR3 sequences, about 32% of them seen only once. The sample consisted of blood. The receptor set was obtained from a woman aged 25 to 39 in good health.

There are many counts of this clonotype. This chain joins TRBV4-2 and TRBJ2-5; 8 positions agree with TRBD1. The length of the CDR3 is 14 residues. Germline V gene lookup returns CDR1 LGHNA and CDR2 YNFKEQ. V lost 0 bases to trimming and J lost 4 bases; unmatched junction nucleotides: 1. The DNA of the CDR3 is TGTGCCAGCAGCCAAGATGACAGGGGAGAGACCCAGTACTTC. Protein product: CASSQDDRGETQYF.

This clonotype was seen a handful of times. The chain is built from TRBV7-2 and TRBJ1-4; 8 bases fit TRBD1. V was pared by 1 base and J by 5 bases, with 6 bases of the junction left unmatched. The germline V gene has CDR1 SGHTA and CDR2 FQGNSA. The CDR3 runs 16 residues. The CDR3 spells CASSLDRQGANEKLFF. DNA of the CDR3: TGTGCCAGCAGCTTAGATCGTCAGGGGGCGAATGAAAAACTGTTTTTT.

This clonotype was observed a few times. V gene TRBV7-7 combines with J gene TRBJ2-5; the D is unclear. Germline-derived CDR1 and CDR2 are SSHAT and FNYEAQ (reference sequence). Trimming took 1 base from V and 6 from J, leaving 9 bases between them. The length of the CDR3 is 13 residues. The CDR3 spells CASSLEPMKTQYF. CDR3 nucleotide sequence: TGTGCCAGCAGCTTAGAACCCATGAAGACCCAGTACTTC. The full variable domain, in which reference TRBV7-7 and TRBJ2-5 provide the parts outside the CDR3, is GAGVSQSPRYKVTKRGQDVTLRCDPISSHATLYWYQQALGQGPEFLTYFNYEAQPDKSGLPSDRFSAERPEGSISTLTIQRTEQRDSAMYRCASSLEPMKTQYFGPGTRLLVL.

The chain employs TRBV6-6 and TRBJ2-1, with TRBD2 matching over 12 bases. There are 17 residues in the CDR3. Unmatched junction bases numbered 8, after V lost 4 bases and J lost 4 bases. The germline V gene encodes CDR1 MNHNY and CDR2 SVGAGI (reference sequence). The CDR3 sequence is CASSSNRLAGDYNEQFF. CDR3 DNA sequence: TGTGCCAGCAGTTCCAATAGACTAGCGGGAGATTACAATGAGCAGTTCTTC.

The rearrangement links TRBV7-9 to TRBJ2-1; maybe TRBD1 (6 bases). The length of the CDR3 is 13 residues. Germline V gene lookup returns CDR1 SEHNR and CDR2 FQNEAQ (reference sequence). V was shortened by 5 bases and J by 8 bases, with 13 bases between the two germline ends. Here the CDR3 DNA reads TGTGCCAGCAGCGGTCCCAGGGGTTATGAGCAGTTCTTC. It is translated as CASSGPRGYEQFF.

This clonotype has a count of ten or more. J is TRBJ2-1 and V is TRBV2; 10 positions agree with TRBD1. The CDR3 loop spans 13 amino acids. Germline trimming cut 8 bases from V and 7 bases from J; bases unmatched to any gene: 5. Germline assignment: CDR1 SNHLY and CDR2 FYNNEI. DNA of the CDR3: TGTGCCAGCGGGACAGGGGATGTGAATGAGCAGTTCTTC. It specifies CASGTGDVNEQFF.

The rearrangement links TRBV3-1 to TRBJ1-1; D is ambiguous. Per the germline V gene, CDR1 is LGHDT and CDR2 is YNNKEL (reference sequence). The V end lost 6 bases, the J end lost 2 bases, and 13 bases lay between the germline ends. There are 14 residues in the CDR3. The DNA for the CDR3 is TGTGCCAGCAGGTCTTTTACAGCAAACACTGAAGCTTTCTTT. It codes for CASRSFTANTEAFF.

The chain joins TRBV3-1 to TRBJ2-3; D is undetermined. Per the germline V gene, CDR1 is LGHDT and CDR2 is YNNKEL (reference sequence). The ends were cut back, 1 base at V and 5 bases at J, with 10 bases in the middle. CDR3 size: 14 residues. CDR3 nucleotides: TGTGCCAGCAGCCAAGGACTGTCAGTAGATACGCAGTATTTT. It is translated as CASSQGLSVDTQYF.

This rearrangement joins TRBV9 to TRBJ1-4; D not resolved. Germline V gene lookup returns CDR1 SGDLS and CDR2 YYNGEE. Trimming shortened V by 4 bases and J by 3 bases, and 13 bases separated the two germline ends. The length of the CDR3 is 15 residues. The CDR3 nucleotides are TGTGCCAGCAGCTCTGCGGGGAATCCTAATGAAAAACTGTTTTTT. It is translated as CASSSAGNPNEKLFF.

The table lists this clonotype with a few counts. CDR3 protein: CASSVAGQYEQYF. Here the CDR3 DNA reads TGTGCCAGCAGCGTAGCGGGGCAGTACGAGCAGTACTTC. The rearrangement joins TRBV9 to TRBJ2-7; D is perhaps TRBD1 or TRBD2 (5 bases each). This CDR3 spans 13 amino acids. Per germline, CDR1 SGDLS and CDR2 YYNGEE. Between the trimmed V and J ends, which lost 0 bases and 4 bases, there was a span of 8 bases.

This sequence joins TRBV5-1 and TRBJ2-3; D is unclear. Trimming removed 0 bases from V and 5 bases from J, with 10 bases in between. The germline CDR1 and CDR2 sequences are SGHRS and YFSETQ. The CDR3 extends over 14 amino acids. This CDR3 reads CASSLERNRDTQYF. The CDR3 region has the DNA TGCGCCAGCAGCTTGGAAAGAAATCGAGATACGCAGTATTTT.

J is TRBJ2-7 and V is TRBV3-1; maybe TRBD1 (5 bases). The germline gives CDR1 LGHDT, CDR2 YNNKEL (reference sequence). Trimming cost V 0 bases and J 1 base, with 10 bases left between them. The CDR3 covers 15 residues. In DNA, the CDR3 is TGTGCCAGCAGCCAAGATTTCGACAGTTCCTACGAGCAGTACTTC. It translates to CASSQDFDSSYEQYF.

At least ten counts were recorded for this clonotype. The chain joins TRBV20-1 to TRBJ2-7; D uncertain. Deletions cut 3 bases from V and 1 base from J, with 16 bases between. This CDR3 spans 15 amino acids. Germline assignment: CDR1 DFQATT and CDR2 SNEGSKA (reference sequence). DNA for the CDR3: TGCAGTGCTAGTTCGTCGTCCACAGCGTCCTACGAGCAGTACTTC. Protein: CSASSSSTASYEQYF.